Listed below are T cell receptor beta chains from one sample, sequenced in a study of post-analysis software for immune sequencing data. TCRdb processed the PCR reads anew with MiXCR; each CDR3 protein has one entry. The sample shows approximately 660,000 distinct CDR3 sequences, 59% of them seen only once. Input material: blood. The receptors here all came from a girl aged 2 to 9 with multiple sclerosis. CDR3s include the opening cysteine and the closing phenylalanine or tryptophan.

TRBV11-2	TRBJ1-4	CASSQGQGGNEKLFF
TRBV12-3/TRBV12-4	TRBJ2-3	CASSPLGSGSTDTQYF
TRBV5-1	TRBJ1-1	CASSLVRGANTEAFF
TRBV6-1	TRBJ2-1	CASNLGAGNEQFF
TRBV21-1	TRBJ2-7	CASSKDHPGTGGGCEQYF
TRBV3-1	TRBJ2-3	CASSQDGQGSDTQYF
TRBV7-2	TRBJ2-3	CASSTGTSGVAQYF
TRBV7-3	TRBJ2-5	CASSPPSLETQYF
TRBV3-1	TRBJ2-1	CAGSRATTGNEQFF
TRBV29-1	NA	CSVEDLVAGTSETQYF
TRBV20-1	TRBJ2-3	CSAFKASTDTQYF
TRBV12-3/TRBV12-4	TRBJ2-5	CATSLGGRETQYF
TRBV21-1	TRBJ2-1	CASGYPGPSNEQFF
TRBV11-2	TRBJ2-1	CASSLVAGVYNEQFF
TRBV7-2	TRBJ2-3	CASSRGQPTDTQYF
TRBV5-1	TRBJ2-1	CASSPLIETGNYNEQFF
TRBV29-1	TRBJ1-2	CSVGLGQNYGYTF
TRBV7-8	TRBJ2-7	CASSLEAGASYEQYF
TRBV12-3/TRBV12-4	TRBJ2-7	CASSLGDLRSREQYF
TRBV6-6	TRBJ2-3	CASSPHLAGANTDTQYF
TRBV7-2	TRBJ2-7	CASSLDLGANSYNEQYF
TRBV4-3	TRBJ2-6	CASSARGGSGANVLTF
TRBV5-1	TRBJ2-7	CASSRQGTYEQYF
TRBV12-3/TRBV12-4	TRBJ2-1	CASSFSAGLNEQFF
TRBV5-1	TRBJ2-7	CASNPTSGPPGAYEQYF
TRBV2	TRBJ2-2	CASSDGQGPGELFF
TRBV7-3	TRBJ2-1	CASSPLGLAGGMNEQFF
TRBV7-8	NA	CASSLWTSGRGETQYF
TRBV6-5	TRBJ2-1	CASSPLGGTYNEQFF
TRBV2	TRBJ2-4	CASSEAPRGNIQYF
TRBV12-3/TRBV12-4	TRBJ2-1	CASSLAGEDNEQFF
TRBV7-9	TRBJ2-5	CASSWAGTGFQETQYF
TRBV9	TRBJ2-7	CASSVGPSYEQYF
TRBV6-5	TRBJ1-1	CASSPGTGSRAEAFF
TRBV7-2	TRBJ2-2	CASSLRSPGPLAGELFF
TRBV7-9	TRBJ2-1	CASSLANSMHEQFF
TRBV7-9	TRBJ2-1	CASSLRDTSNEQFF
TRBV5-1	TRBJ2-1	CASSFSSGAHNEQFF
TRBV5-1	TRBJ2-1	CASSFRSGTGRANEQFF
TRBV7-2	TRBJ2-5	CASSLYWSWGETQYF
TRBV7-3	TRBJ2-1	CASSIGRGPNEQFF
TRBV29-1	TRBJ2-3	CSVETGTGEGYTQYF
TRBV7-2	TRBJ1-6	CASSLTAGAPLHF
TRBV6-5	TRBJ1-4	CASSYDHEKLFF
TRBV15	TRBJ2-1	CATSRDCRGGPPCNEQFF
TRBV28	TRBJ1-2	CASSLWEREGYGYTF
TRBV12-3/TRBV12-4	TRBJ2-3	CASSPGIGTQYF
TRBV11-2	TRBJ2-5	CASSLVRAGTGGKEETQYF
TRBV6-5	TRBJ2-7	CASRPGLAGAAEQYF
TRBV15	TRBJ2-1	CATSDRRGDTYNEQFF
TRBV11-2	TRBJ2-7	CASSLSGSVPYYEQYF
TRBV12-3/TRBV12-4	NA	CASSSRGRETQYF
TRBV5-6	TRBJ2-7	CASSSGREALYYEQYF
TRBV5-1	TRBJ2-7	CVSSLKGSYEQYF
TRBV6-7	TRBJ2-3	CASSYSRHQRGHGTDTQYF
TRBV5-1	NA	CASSPTSTGSDEQYF
TRBV12-3/TRBV12-4	TRBJ1-2	CASSLRDRGRVYGYTF